The 3 T cell receptor beta chains in this list originate from one sample, sequenced in a study of blood T cell repertoires in COVID-19. The repertoire was sequenced with immunoSEQ multiplex PCR; TCRdb's copy has only in-frame clones and lacks some. Of around 100,000 clones listed, about 80% are singletons. The sample consisted of peripheral blood. These receptors all stem from a woman between 35 and 50 years old with acute or convalescent COVID-19.

V usage is TRBV28 and J usage is TRBJ1-2; the D gene is possibly TRBD1 (6 bases). V lost 3 bases and J lost 4, with 18 bases in between. CDR3 size: 16 residues. Germline lookup yields CDR1 MDHEN and CDR2 SYDVKM. CDR3 nucleotide sequence: TGTGCCAGCAGTTTGACCCAGGGGCCCAGCCTCTATGGCTACACCTTC. Protein product: CASSLTQGPSLYGYTF.

The chain recombines TRBV11-2 with TRBJ1-2; 9 nucleotides align to TRBD1. Per germline, CDR1 SGHAT and CDR2 FQNNGV. V dropped 0 bases and J dropped 4; count of bases not matched to a gene: 12. The CDR3 spans 18 residues. CDR3 loop: CASSLEGTGGRLGYGYTF. The CDR3 DNA reads as TGTGCCAGCAGCTTAGAGGGCACAGGGGGCCGTTTGGGCTATGGCTACACCTTC.

The chain has TRBV12-3 or TRBV12-4 and TRBJ2-5; D ambiguous. Trimming pared 6 bases from V and 5 bases from J, leaving 10 bases between. The CDR3 has 12 residues. CDR3 loop: CASSRALETQYF. In DNA, the CDR3 is TGTGCCAGCAGCCGTGCGCTCGAGACCCAGTACTTC.